The source of this TCR beta chain is a study of blood T cell repertoires in COVID-19. Data came from immunoSEQ multiplex PCR; TCRdb stores just in-frame clones and leaves some out. The table lists 120,000 or so clones, about nine tenths of them singletons. Germline V CDR1 and CDR2: KGHSH, LQKENI. The CDR3 runs to 16 residues. V shed 6 bases and J 7 bases; nucleotides not matched to a gene: 12. Sequencing was carried out using peripheral blood. The chain couples TRBV18 to TRBJ1-6; 7 bases align to TRBD1. The origin of this receptor is a human donor in a cohort sampled during active COVID-19. In DNA, the CDR3 is TGTGCCAGCTCCATGGCCGCCGCAGGGGGGAATTCACCCCTCCACTTT. The encoded protein is CASSMAAAGGNSPLHF.